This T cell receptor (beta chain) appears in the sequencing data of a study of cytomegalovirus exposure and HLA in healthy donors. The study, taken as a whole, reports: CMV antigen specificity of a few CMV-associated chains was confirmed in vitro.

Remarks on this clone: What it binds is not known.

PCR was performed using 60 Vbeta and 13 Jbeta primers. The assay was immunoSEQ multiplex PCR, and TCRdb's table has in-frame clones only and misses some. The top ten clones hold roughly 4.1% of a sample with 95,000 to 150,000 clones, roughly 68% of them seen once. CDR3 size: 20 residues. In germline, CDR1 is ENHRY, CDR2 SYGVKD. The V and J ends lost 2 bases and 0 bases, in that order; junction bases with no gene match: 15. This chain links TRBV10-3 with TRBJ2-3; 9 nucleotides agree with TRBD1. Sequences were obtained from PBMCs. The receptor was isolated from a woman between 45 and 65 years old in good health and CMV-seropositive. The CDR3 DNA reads TGTGCCATCAGTGAGCGGGTCACCGGGACAGGGTTGACAAGCACAGATACGCAGTATTTT. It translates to CAISERVTGTGLTSTDTQYF.